The present entry profiles one T cell receptor beta chain with its context. Antigen: not known. UMIs were added to TCR cDNA along with a universal primer site when it was made by 5'RACE template switching. MiXCR, run by TCRdb on the 5' RACE reads, gives a single entry per CDR3 protein. The sample has 120,000 or so distinct CDR3 sequences, 13% to 15% seen once; the top ten hold roughly 41%. The sample belongs to a study of T cells after yellow fever vaccination. The CDR3 sequence is 14 residues long. The V end lost 1 base, the J end lost 0 bases, and 7 bases lay between the germline ends. Germline V gene data show CDR1 as SGHAT and CDR2 as FQNNGV. Study results and limitations: A small share of clonotypes appeared in both CD4 and CD8 compartments. It was a weaker secondary response, yet one that peaked faster, at day 5 versus 15. The booster response re-showed most primary clones: roughly 97% CD4, almost 90% CD8.

The clonotype was recovered from a man younger than 35 who received the YFV17D yellow fever vaccine. This rearrangement joins TRBV11-2 to TRBJ2-7; the D is unclear. Sequencing was performed on CD8+ T cells sorted from PBMCs, taken 5 days after the yellow fever booster vaccination. The CDR3 protein is CASSLGPPSYEQYF. The CDR3 nucleotides are TGTGCCAGCAGCTTAGGGCCGCCCTCCTACGAGCAGTACTTC.